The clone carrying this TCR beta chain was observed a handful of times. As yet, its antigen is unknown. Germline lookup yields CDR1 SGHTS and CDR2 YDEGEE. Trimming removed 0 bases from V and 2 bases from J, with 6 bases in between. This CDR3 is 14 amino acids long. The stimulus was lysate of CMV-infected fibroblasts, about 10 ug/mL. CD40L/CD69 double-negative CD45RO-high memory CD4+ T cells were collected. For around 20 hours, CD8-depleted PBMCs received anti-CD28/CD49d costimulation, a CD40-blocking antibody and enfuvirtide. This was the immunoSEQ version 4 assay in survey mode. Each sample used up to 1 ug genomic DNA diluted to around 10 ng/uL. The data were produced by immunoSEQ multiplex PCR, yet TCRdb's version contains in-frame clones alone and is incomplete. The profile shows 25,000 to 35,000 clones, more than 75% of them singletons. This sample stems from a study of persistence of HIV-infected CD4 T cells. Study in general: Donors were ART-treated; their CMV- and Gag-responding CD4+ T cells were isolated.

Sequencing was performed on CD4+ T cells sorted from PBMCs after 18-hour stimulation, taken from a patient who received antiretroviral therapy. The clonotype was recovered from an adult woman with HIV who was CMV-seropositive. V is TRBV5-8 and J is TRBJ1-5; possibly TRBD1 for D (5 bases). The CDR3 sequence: CASSLGGGNQPQHF. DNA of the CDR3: TGTGCCAGCAGCTTGGGAGGGGGCAATCAGCCCCAGCATTTT.